One and the same sample provided the 9 T cell receptor beta chains below, sequenced in a study of T cell clonotyping in hematopoietic cell transplantation. Produced via immunoSEQ multiplex PCR; TCRdb's table is partial and in-frame only. Here the sample spans some 40,000 clones, about 96% being singletons. The sequenced sample consisted of peripheral blood mononuclear cells. The receptors here all came from a man aged 25 to 40 in good health. Some clones in this sample may be carry-over from other donors' samples.

The rearrangement joins TRBV19 to TRBJ2-1; TRBD1 agrees at 7 bases. Germline CDR1 and CDR2: LNHDA and SQIVND (reference sequence). After removal of 3 bases from V and 6 bases from J, the junction contained 5 bases not matched to a gene. The length of the CDR3 is 14 residues. The CDR3, as DNA: TGTGCCAGTAGTATGGGGACAGTTCCCAATGAGCAGTTCTTC. It specifies CASSMGTVPNEQFF. The full variable domain, with the rest looked up from reference TRBV19 and TRBJ2-1, is DGGITQSPKYLFRKEGQNVTLSCEQNLNHDAMYWYRQDPGQGLRLIYYSQIVNDFQKGDIAEGYSVSREKKESFPLTVTSAQKNPTAFYLCASSMGTVPNEQFFGPGTRLTVL.

This chain links TRBV7-6 with TRBJ1-3; TRBD1 might be the D (6 bases). CDR1 is SGHVS and CDR2 is FNYEAQ in the germline V gene. Trimming stripped 2 bases from V and 0 bases from J, with 20 bases between. The CDR3 covers 19 residues. CDR3 residues: CASSLSSDRHLISGNTIYF. In DNA, the CDR3 is TGTGCCAGCAGCTTATCTTCGGACAGACACCTTATCTCTGGAAACACCATATATTTT.

This chain links TRBV9 with TRBJ1-1; a weak D match, TRBD1 (5 bases). Germline V lookup: CDR1 SGDLS, CDR2 YYNGEE. Trimming took 3 bases from V and 1 from J, leaving 16 bases between them. The CDR3 runs 16 residues. The CDR3 nucleotides are TGTGCCAGCAGCGCGGGAGACAGAAGAAAGAACACTGAAGCTTTCTTT. Protein product: CASSAGDRRKNTEAFF.

J is TRBJ2-5 and V is TRBV25-1; D call uncertain. The CDR3 is made up of 13 amino acids. Trimming stripped 10 bases from V and 6 bases from J, with 18 bases between. Germline V gene lookup returns CDR1 MGHDK and CDR2 SYGVNS. The CDR3 spells CATSIGIVQTQYF. CDR3 nucleotides: TGTGCCACCAGCATAGGGATCGTGCAGACCCAGTACTTC. The complete variable domain, with remaining parts taken from reference TRBV25-1 and TRBJ2-5, reads EADIYQTPRYLVIGTGKKITLECSQTMGHDKMYWYQQDPGMELHLIHYSYGVNSTEKGDLSSESTVSRIRTEHFPLTLESARPSHTSQYLCATSIGIVQTQYFGPGTRLLVL.

This rearrangement joins TRBV6-6 to TRBJ2-7, with unresolved D. V was clipped by 4 bases and J by 3 bases, with 7 bases between them. The CDR3 contains 12 residues. Germline V gene data show CDR1 as MNHNY and CDR2 as SVGAGI (reference sequence). CDR3 in DNA: TGTGCCAGCAGTTCTCAGCTCTACGAGCAGTACTTC. Amino acid sequence: CASSSQLYEQYF.

This CDR3 reads CASSLSVLSSYNEQFF. CDR3 nucleotide sequence: TGTGCCAGCAGCTTAAGTGTGTTATCCTCCTACAATGAGCAGTTCTTC. This sequence joins TRBV5-4 and TRBJ2-1; D remains unclear. V gave up 2 bases and J gave up 0 bases, with 12 bases separating them. In germline, CDR1 is SGHNT, CDR2 YYREEE (reference sequence). The CDR3 runs 16 residues.

This clone was detected only once. J is TRBJ2-3 and V is TRBV11-2; tentative D call: TRBD2 (7 bases). Germline CDR1 and CDR2: SGHAT and FQNNGV. The CDR3 is made up of 17 amino acids. The V gene lost 5 bases and the J gene lost 0 bases, with 18 bases spanning the gap. The CDR3 is CASSGLWGGPSTDTQYF. CDR3 sequence (DNA): TGTGCCAGCAGCGGACTTTGGGGGGGCCCGAGCACAGATACGCAGTATTTT.

In its sample, this clone was seen once. This chain joins TRBV27 and TRBJ1-4, with TRBD1 identical over 8 bases. Losses at the gene ends were 5 bases for V and 0 bases for J; bases not matched to a gene: 5. The CDR3 has 16 amino acids. Germline lookup yields CDR1 MNHEY and CDR2 SMNVEV (reference sequence). CDR3 in amino acids: CASSPDRATTNEKLFF. Here the CDR3 DNA reads TGTGCCAGCAGTCCGGACAGGGCCACAACTAATGAAAAACTGTTTTTT.

The chain links TRBV14 to TRBJ2-1; 13 bases agree with TRBD2. V lost 2 bases and J lost 4; bases outside the gene matches: 8. Per the germline V gene, CDR1 is SGHDN and CDR2 is FVKESK. The CDR3 runs to 18 residues. The CDR3 sequence: CASSQRRLAGGTYNEQFF. The CDR3, as DNA: TGTGCCAGCAGCCAACGACGACTAGCGGGGGGAACTTACAATGAGCAGTTCTTC. Supplemented by reference TRBV14 and TRBJ2-1, the full variable domain reads EAGVTQFPSHSVIEKGQTVTLRCDPISGHDNLYWYRRVMGKEIKFLLHFVKESKQDESGMPNNRFLAERTGGTYSTLKVQPAELEDSGVYFCASSQRRLAGGTYNEQFFGPGTRLTVL.